One T cell receptor (beta chain) is described in this entry. The data stem from a study of blood T cell repertoires in COVID-19. The wider study: Italy, Spain and the United States were the sources of the convalescent and acute COVID-19 samples.

Self-reported history from a screening survey and questionnaire set each donor's cohort. Those designated as exposed participants met a COVID-19 case within 2 weeks before study entry. Original handling: Nucleated cell number was recorded as an estimate derived from reference gene primer amplification. Here immunoSEQ multiplex PCR was the method, and the copy in TCRdb shows in-frame clones only, minus some. V, J and clone size are those of that table, while D and trimming were read from the DNA. The sample has roughly 400,000 clones, around nine tenths seen once. The CDR3 extends over 16 amino acids. Unmatched junction bases numbered 14, after V lost 6 bases and J lost 8 bases. Germline values: CDR1 MDHEN, CDR2 SYDVKM.

The sequence was collected from a young woman who had been exposed to COVID-19. Sequenced material: PBMCs or T cells enriched from blood (not recorded which). This chain uses TRBV28 with TRBJ2-1; TRBD2 matches 9 bases. The DNA of the CDR3 is TGTGCCAGCAGCGCCGTAAGAGTAGCGGGAGTAGATGAGCAGTTCTTC. Translation: CASSAVRVAGVDEQFF.